The 13 T cell receptor beta chains given below trace back to one sample, sequenced in a study of T cell repertoires in cytomegalovirus infection. In TCRdb, the reads were re-called with MiXCR into one record per CDR3 protein. The repertoire consists of 150,000 to 200,000 distinct CDR3 sequences, with about a sixth occurring once and the leading ten covering about 23%. The sample consisted of CD8+ T cells from PBMCs. These receptors were collected from a human donor in good health (CMV status not recorded). Some clones in this sample may be carry-over from other donors' samples.

This clonotype has more than one count but fewer than ten. The J gene is TRBJ1-2, the V gene TRBV27; maybe TRBD1 (5 bases). The CDR3 has 14 amino acids. Germline V gives CDR1 MNHEY, CDR2 SMNVEV (reference sequence). Trimming removed 2 bases at V and 7 bases at J, with 14 bases between. The chain's CDR3 is CASSLAQGGIGYTF. CDR3 nucleotides: TGTGCCAGCAGTTTAGCTCAGGGAGGAATTGGCTACACCTTC.

The chain combines TRBV12-3 or TRBV12-4 with TRBJ1-1; tentatively, D is TRBD1 (5 bases). Trimming left V 6 bases short and J 2 bases short, with 16 bases between. CDR3 size: 15 residues. CDR3 sequence reads: CASRRERTPNTEAFF. CDR3 DNA sequence: TGTGCCAGCAGGAGAGAGCGGACACCTAACACTGAAGCTTTCTTT.

This clonotype was counted only a few times. The V gene is TRBV7-2, the J gene TRBJ1-2; D remains ambiguous. This CDR3 comprises 14 residues. The V gene lost 3 bases and the J gene lost 1 base, with 9 bases spanning the gap. Germline CDR1 and CDR2: SGHTA and FQGNSA. This CDR3 reads CASSFLDFNYGYTF. CDR3 nucleotides: TGTGCCAGCAGCTTCTTGGACTTTAACTATGGCTACACCTTC.

The rearrangement uses TRBV12-3 or TRBV12-4 and TRBJ2-7; TRBD2 is a possible D gene (6 bases). V shed 3 bases and J shed 6 bases, with 12 bases lying between them. This CDR3 comprises 13 residues. Here the CDR3 reads CASSFAGPGEQYF. The CDR3 nucleotides read TGTGCCAGCAGTTTCGCGGGACCTGGCGAGCAGTACTTC.

The V gene is TRBV9, the J gene TRBJ2-5, with D possibly called TRBD1 or TRBD2 (6 bases each). The V end lost 0 bases, the J end lost 1 base, and 7 bases lay between the germline ends. The CDR3 spans 14 residues. CDR1 is SGDLS and CDR2 is YYNGEE in the germline V gene. The CDR3 sequence: CASSVAGAQETQYF. CDR3 in DNA: TGTGCCAGCAGCGTAGCGGGGGCCCAAGAGACCCAGTACTTC.

This clonotype was detected a few times. The genes are TRBV20-1 and TRBJ1-1; D gene uncertain. V was clipped by 5 bases and J by 7 bases, with 14 bases between them. Germline V gene data show CDR1 as DFQATT and CDR2 as SNEGSKA (reference sequence). The CDR3 loop spans 12 amino acids. Written as DNA, the CDR3 is TGCAGTGCTTCTGAAGCAGAATTTGAAGCTTTCTTT. Translation: CSASEAEFEAFF.

The chain joins TRBV4-2 to TRBJ2-2; the D gene is possibly TRBD1 (6 bases). Germline V gene sequence: CDR1 LGHNA, CDR2 YNFKEQ. Trimming stripped 4 bases from V and 10 bases from J, with 10 bases between. CDR3 size: 12 residues. The CDR3 region has the DNA TGTGCCAGCAGCCCGGACAGACCGGAGCTGTTTTTT. Translated, it gives CASSPDRPELFF.

The chain is built from TRBV12-3 or TRBV12-4 and TRBJ2-3, with D possibly being TRBD1 or TRBD2 (5 bases each). The CDR3 loop spans 16 amino acids. Deletions cut 2 bases from V and 0 bases from J, with 12 bases between. The CDR3 bases are TGTGCCAGCAGTTTATTGTCGGGACCTAGCACAGATACGCAGTATTTT. As protein: CASSLLSGPSTDTQYF.

This clonotype came up a few times. The rearrangement links TRBV11-2 to TRBJ2-3; perhaps TRBD2 as D (5 bases). This CDR3 spans 15 amino acids. Germline lookup yields CDR1 SGHAT and CDR2 FQNNGV. V shed 1 base and J shed 0 bases, with 8 bases lying between them. The DNA for the CDR3 is TGTGCCAGCAGCTTAGTGAGGACTAGCACAGATACGCAGTATTTT. Protein sequence: CASSLVRTSTDTQYF.

A few counts support this clonotype. This chain links TRBV2 with TRBJ2-3; TRBD2 matches at 7 bases. Germline V gives CDR1 SNHLY, CDR2 FYNNEI. Germline trimming cut 10 bases from V and 2 bases from J; bases unmatched to any gene: 6. This CDR3 has 13 residues. CDR3 region: CATPGLPTDTQYF. The CDR3 DNA reads as TGTGCCACCCCGGGACTACCCACAGATACGCAGTATTTT.

The table lists this clonotype with many counts. This chain uses TRBV12-3 or TRBV12-4 with TRBJ2-7; 10 bases fit TRBD1. V was pared by 6 bases and J by 1 base, with 6 bases of the junction left unmatched. This CDR3 region has 15 residues. The CDR3 nucleotides read TGTGCCAGCAGCCAGGGACAGGGGCCGTCCTACGAGCAGTACTTC. Translating it yields CASSQGQGPSYEQYF.

The J gene is TRBJ2-1, the V gene TRBV7-8; D gene unclear. The CDR3 has 15 amino acids. Germline V gene lookup returns CDR1 SGHVS and CDR2 FQNEAQ. V lost 1 base and J 0 bases, leaving 7 bases between the germline ends. CDR3 in amino acids: CASSLEYSSYNEQFF. The CDR3 nucleotides are TGTGCCAGCAGCTTAGAATACAGCTCCTACAATGAGCAGTTCTTC.

The V call is TRBV19, the J call TRBJ1-5, with D hard to call. The CDR3 runs to 13 residues. Trimming pared 6 bases from V and 0 bases from J, leaving 6 bases between. Looked up from germline, CDR1 is LNHDA and CDR2 is SQIVND (reference sequence). CDR3 protein: CASSLVSNQPQHF. The CDR3 DNA reads as TGTGCCAGTAGCCTCGTTAGCAATCAGCCCCAGCATTTT.